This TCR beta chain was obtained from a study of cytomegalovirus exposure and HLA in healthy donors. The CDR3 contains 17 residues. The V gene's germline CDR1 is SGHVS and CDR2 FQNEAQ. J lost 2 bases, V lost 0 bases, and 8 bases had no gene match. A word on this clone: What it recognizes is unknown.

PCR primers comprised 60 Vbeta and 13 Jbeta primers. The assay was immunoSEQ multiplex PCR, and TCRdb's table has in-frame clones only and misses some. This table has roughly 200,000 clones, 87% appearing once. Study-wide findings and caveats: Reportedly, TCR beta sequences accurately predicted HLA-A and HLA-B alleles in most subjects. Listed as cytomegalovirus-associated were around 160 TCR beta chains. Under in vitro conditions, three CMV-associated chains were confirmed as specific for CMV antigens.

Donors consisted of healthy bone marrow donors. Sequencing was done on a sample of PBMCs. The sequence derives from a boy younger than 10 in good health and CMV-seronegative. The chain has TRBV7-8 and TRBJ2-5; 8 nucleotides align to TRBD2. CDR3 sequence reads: CASSLAGSGASQETQYF. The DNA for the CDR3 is TGTGCCAGCAGCTTAGCAGGTAGCGGGGCATCGCAAGAGACCCAGTACTTC.